This TCR beta chain was found in a study of T-cell reconstitution after alpha-beta-depleted transplantation in children. General study results and limits: Some patients' high day-60 TCRbeta diversity was traced to surviving recipient T cells and thymic progenitors. Alpha-beta T cells about two months after transplant reportedly derived from several hundred expanded graft clones. Diversity and T-cell counts at one year after transplant derived mostly from new T cells.

At least ten counts were recorded for this clonotype. Its specificity is not known. Preparing the TCRbeta library involved the use of unique molecular identifiers. TCRdb ran MiXCR on the PCR reads and lists one entry per CDR3 protein. Here the sample spans a few hundred thousand distinct CDR3 sequences, 10% being singletons. The CDR3 sequence is 15 residues long. V lost 5 bases, J lost 3 bases, and 9 bases stayed unmatched. The chain uses TRBV12-3 or TRBV12-4 and TRBJ2-7, with 8 bases matching TRBD1. The sample here was PBMCs, taken before TCRalphabeta/CD19-depleted stem cell transplant. This sequence originates from a boy less than two years old with acute myeloid leukemia, due to receive a stem cell transplant. CDR3 protein: CASSPAGTGYYEQYF. In DNA, the CDR3 is TGTGCCAGCAGTCCGGCCGGGACAGGCTACTACGAGCAGTACTTC.